These 10 T cell receptor beta chains were all obtained from the same sample, sequenced in a study of memory CD4+ T cells and cytomegalovirus serostatus. Single viable CD3+CD4+CD8-CD45RO+ cells were sorted as the memory CD4+ T cells. TCRdb's table, derived via immunoSEQ multiplex PCR, lists solely in-frame clones and lacks some. The profile shows roughly 45,000 clones, roughly 78% of them singletons. The sample was memory CD4+ T cells from blood. The receptors were sampled from an adult in good health and CMV-seronegative.

This clone was counted once. The gene calls are TRBV10-3 and TRBJ2-3, with D hard to call. Trimming left V 10 bases short and J 0 bases short, with 14 bases between. CDR1 and CDR2 (germline): ENHRY, SYGVKD. The CDR3 runs to 14 residues. The CDR3 sequence: CATGSGFSTDTQYF. CDR3 nucleotides: TGTGCCACCGGGTCCGGATTTAGCACAGATACGCAGTATTTT.

This sequence joins TRBV27 and TRBJ1-5, with D perhaps TRBD1 (6 bases). V gave up 5 bases and J gave up 7 bases, with 12 bases separating them. The CDR3 consists of 13 residues. In germline, CDR1 is MNHEY, CDR2 SMNVEV (reference sequence). The chain's CDR3 is CASSPPRGQPQHF. The CDR3 bases are TGTGCCAGCAGTCCCCCCAGGGGACAGCCCCAGCATTTT.

This chain joins TRBV30 and TRBJ1-2; 8 bases line up with TRBD1. The V gene end was trimmed by 1 base and the J gene end by 8 bases; junction bases not matched to a gene: 3. The CDR3 spans 12 residues. Germline V lookup: CDR1 GTSNPN, CDR2 SVGIG (reference sequence). The CDR3 reads CAWSGTGNGYTF. The DNA of the CDR3 is TGTGCCTGGAGTGGGACAGGGAACGGCTACACCTTC.

The J gene is TRBJ1-5, the V gene TRBV7-2; D is ambiguous. V lost 1 base and J 7 bases, leaving 8 bases between the germline ends. CDR3 length: 13 amino acids. Per the germline V gene, CDR1 is SGHTA and CDR2 is FQGNSA. This chain's CDR3 is CASSLGVWQPQHF. For the CDR3, the DNA is TGTGCCAGCAGCTTAGGGGTCTGGCAGCCCCAGCATTTT.

This sequence joins TRBV5-4 and TRBJ2-3, with a weak D call TRBD2 (5 bases). Germline lookup yields CDR1 SGHNT and CDR2 YYREEE (reference sequence). The CDR3 sequence is 15 residues long. The germline V and J ends were trimmed by 4 bases and 0 bases, with 12 bases remaining between them. This CDR3 is CASSRTGISTDTQYF. DNA for the CDR3: TGTGCCAGCAGCCGGACCGGGATCAGCACAGATACGCAGTATTTT.

The chain joins TRBV6-6 to TRBJ1-1, with D perhaps matching TRBD1 (6 bases). Germline V gene lookup returns CDR1 MNHNY and CDR2 SVGAGI (reference sequence). The CDR3 consists of 13 residues. Trimming pared 4 bases from V and 3 bases from J, leaving 9 bases between. Written as DNA, the CDR3 is TGTGCCAGCAGTTCACAGGGTTACACTGAAGCTTTCTTT. Translated, it gives CASSSQGYTEAFF.

This clone showed up just once. The chain couples TRBV5-8 to TRBJ1-2; a weak D match, TRBD1 (6 bases). Trimming removed 4 bases from V and 2 bases from J, with 18 bases in between. Germline CDR1 SGHTS, CDR2 YDEGEE. The CDR3 has 16 amino acids. The CDR3 is CASSRSWGARNYGYTF. CDR3 coding DNA: TGTGCCAGCAGCAGGTCTTGGGGGGCGAGAAACTATGGCTACACCTTC. The full variable domain, with the rest looked up from reference TRBV5-8 and TRBJ1-2, is EAGVTQSPTHLIKTRGQQATLRCSPISGHTSVYWYQQALGLGLQFLLWYDEGEERNRGNFPPRFSGRQFPNYSSELNVNALELEDSALYLCASSRSWGARNYGYTFGSGTRLTVV.

The count of this clone is one. The chain recombines TRBV19 with TRBJ1-1; 8 bases align to TRBD1. Trimming at V came to 5 bases and at J to 3 bases, leaving 8 bases not matched to a gene. The CDR3 extends over 15 amino acids. The V gene's germline CDR1 is LNHDA and CDR2 SQIVND (reference sequence). CDR3 protein: CASSVRQGLHTEAFF. The CDR3 DNA follows: TGTGCCAGTAGTGTTCGACAGGGGTTACACACTGAAGCTTTCTTT.

The chain has TRBV5-8 and TRBJ1-4, with a weak D call TRBD1 (5 bases). Germline CDR1 and CDR2: SGHTS and YDEGEE. The CDR3 covers 15 residues. V gave up 1 base and J gave up 3 bases, with 10 bases separating them. CDR3 residues: CASSLRGGANEKLFF. CDR3 nucleotide sequence: TGTGCCAGCAGCTTGCGTGGGGGAGCTAATGAAAAACTGTTTTTT.

This chain joins TRBV25-1 and TRBJ1-6, with D perhaps TRBD1 (5 bases). Germline CDR1 reads MGHDK; CDR2 reads SYGVNS. The V end was cut by 1 base, the J end by 7 bases, with 11 bases between. The CDR3 is 15 residues long. CDR3 sequence (DNA): TGTGCCAGCAGTGAATTTAAGGGGCGCAATTCACCCCTCCACTTT. Protein product: CASSEFKGRNSPLHF.